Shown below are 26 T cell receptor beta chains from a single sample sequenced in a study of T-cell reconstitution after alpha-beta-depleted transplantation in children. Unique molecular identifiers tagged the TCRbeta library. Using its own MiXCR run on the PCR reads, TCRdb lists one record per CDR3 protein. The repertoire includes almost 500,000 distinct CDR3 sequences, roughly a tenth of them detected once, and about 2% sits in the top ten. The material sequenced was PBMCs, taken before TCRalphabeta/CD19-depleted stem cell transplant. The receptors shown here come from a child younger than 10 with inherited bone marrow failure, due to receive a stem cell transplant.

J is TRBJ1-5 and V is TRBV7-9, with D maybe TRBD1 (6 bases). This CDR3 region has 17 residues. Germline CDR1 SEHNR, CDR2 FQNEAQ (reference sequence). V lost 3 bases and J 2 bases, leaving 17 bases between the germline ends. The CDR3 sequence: CASSLSRGGSGNQPQHF. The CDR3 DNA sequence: TGTGCCAGCAGCTTGAGTAGAGGGGGTAGTGGCAATCAGCCCCAGCATTTT.

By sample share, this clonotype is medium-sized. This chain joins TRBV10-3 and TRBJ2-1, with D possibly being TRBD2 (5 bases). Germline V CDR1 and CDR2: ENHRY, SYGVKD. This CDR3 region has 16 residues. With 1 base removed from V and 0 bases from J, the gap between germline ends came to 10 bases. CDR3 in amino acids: CAISEYVLASYNEQFF. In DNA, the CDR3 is TGTGCCATCAGTGAGTACGTTCTAGCCTCCTACAATGAGCAGTTCTTC.

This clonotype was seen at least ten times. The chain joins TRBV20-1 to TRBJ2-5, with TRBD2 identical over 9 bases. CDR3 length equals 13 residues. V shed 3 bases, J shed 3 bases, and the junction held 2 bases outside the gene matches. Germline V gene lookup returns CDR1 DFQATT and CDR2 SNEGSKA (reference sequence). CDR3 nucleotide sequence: TGCAGTGCTAGTCGACTAGCGGAAGAGACCCAGTACTTC. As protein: CSASRLAEETQYF.

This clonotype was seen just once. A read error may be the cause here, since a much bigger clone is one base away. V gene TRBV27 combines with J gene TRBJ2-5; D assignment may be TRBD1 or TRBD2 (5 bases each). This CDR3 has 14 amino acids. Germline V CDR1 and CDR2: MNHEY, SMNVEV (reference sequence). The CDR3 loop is CASSLSRGQQTQYF. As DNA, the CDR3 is TGTGCCAGCAGTTTATCGAGGGGCCAACAGACCCAGTACTTC.

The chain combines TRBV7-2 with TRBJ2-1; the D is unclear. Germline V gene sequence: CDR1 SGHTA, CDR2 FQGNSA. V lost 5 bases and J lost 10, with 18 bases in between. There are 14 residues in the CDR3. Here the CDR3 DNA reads TGTGCCAGCAGCCCTTTAGTGAGTGAGCGCGAGCAGTTCTTC. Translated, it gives CASSPLVSEREQFF.

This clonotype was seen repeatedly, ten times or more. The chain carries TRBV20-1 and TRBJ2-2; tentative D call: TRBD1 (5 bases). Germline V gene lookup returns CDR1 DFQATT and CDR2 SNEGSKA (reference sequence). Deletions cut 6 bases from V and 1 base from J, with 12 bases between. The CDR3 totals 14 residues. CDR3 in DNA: TGCAGTGCGAGGTACAGGCTGAACACCGGGGAGCTGTTTTTT. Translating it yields CSARYRLNTGELFF.

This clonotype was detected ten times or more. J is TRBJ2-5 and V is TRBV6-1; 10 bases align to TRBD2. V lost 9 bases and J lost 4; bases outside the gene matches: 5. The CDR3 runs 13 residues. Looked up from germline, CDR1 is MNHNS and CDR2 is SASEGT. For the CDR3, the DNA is TGTGCCAGAATGAGCGGGAGGGGAGAGACCCAGTACTTC. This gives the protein CARMSGRGETQYF.

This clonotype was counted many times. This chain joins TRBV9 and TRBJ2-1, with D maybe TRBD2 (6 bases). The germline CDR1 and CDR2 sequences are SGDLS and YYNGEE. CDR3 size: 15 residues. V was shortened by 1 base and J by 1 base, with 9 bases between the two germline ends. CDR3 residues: CASSVWGESYNEQFF. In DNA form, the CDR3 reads TGTGCCAGCAGCGTATGGGGGGAGTCCTACAATGAGCAGTTCTTC.

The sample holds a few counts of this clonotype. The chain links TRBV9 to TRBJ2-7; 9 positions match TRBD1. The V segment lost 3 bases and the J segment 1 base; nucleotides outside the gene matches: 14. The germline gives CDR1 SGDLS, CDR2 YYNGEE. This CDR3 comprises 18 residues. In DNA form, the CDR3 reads TGTGCCAGCAGCGCCACCGGGACAGGGCCCCCTGAGTCCTACGAGCAGTACTTC. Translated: CASSATGTGPPESYEQYF.

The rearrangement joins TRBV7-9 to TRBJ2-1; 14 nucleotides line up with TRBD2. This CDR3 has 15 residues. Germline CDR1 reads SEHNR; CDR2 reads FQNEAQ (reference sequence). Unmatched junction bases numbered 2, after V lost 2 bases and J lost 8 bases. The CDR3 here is CASSLMGLAGDEQFF. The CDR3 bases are TGTGCCAGCAGCTTAATGGGACTAGCGGGGGATGAGCAGTTCTTC.

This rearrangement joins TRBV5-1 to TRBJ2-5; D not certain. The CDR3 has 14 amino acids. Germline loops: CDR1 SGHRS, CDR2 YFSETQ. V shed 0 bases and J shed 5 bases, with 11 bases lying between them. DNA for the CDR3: TGCGCCAGCAGCTTGGAATCTGCTGGGGAGACCCAGTACTTC. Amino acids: CASSLESAGETQYF.

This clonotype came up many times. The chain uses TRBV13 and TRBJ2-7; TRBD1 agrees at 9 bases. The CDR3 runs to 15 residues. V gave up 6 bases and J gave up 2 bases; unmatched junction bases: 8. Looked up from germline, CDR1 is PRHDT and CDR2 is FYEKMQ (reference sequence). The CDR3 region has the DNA TGTGCCAGCAGTGCTGGGGACAGGGTGGCCTACGAGCAGTACTTC. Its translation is CASSAGDRVAYEQYF.

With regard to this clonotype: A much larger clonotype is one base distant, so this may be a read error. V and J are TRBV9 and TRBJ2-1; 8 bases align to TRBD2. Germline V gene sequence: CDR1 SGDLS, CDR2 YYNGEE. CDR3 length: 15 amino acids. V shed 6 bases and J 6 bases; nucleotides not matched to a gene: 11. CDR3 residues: CASTEREGDANEQFF. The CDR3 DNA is TGTGCCAGCACCGAACGGGAGGGCGACGCCAATGAGCAGTTCTTC. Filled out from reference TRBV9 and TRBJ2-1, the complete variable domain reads DSGVTQTPKHLITATGQRVTLRCSPRSGDLSVYWYQQSLDQGLQFLIQYYNGEERAKGNILERFSAQQFPDLHSELNLSSLELGDSALYFCASTEREGDANEQFFGPGTRLTVL.

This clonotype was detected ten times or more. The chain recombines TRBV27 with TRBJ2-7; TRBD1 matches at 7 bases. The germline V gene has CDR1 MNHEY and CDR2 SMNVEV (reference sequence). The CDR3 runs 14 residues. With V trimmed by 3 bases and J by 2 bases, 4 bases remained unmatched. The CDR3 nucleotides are TGTGCCAGCAGTTTGTACAGGGGTGCCTACGAGCAGTACTTC. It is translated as CASSLYRGAYEQYF.

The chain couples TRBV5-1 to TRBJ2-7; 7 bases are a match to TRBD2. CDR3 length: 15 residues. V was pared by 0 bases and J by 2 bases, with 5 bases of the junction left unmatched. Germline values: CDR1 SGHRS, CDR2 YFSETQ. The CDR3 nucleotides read TGCGCCAGCAGCTTGGTCCGCGGGAGCGCCTACGAGCAGTACTTC. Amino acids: CASSLVRGSAYEQYF.

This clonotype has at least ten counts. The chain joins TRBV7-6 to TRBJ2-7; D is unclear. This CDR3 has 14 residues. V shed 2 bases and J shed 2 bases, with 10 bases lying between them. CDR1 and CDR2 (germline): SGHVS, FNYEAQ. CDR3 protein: CASSLSSIAYEQYF. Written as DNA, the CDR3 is TGTGCCAGCAGCTTATCTTCGATCGCCTACGAGCAGTACTTC.

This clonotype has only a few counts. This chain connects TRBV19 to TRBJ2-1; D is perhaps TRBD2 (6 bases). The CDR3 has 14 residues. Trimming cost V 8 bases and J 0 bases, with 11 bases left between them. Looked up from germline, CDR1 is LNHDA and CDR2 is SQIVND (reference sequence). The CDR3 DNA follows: TGTGCCAGTGGCGGGATTTCCTCCTACAATGAGCAGTTCTTC. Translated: CASGGISSYNEQFF. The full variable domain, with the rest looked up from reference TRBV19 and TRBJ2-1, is DGGITQSPKYLFRKEGQNVTLSCEQNLNHDAMYWYRQDPGQGLRLIYYSQIVNDFQKGDIAEGYSVSREKKESFPLTVTSAQKNPTAFYLCASGGISSYNEQFFGPGTRLTVL.

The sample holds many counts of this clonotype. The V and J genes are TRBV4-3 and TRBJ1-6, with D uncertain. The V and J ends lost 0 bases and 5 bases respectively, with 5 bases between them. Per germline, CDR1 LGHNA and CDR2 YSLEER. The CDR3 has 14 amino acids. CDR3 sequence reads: CASSQDQNNSPLHF. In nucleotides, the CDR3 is TGCGCCAGCAGCCAAGACCAGAATAATTCACCCCTCCACTTT.

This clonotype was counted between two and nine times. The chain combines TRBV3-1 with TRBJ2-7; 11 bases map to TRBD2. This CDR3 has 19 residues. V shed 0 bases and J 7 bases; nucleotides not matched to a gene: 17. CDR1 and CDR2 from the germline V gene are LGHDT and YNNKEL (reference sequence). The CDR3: CASSQEWELAGGHPEEQYF. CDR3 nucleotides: TGTGCCAGCAGCCAAGAATGGGAGCTAGCGGGAGGCCACCCTGAAGAGCAGTACTTC.

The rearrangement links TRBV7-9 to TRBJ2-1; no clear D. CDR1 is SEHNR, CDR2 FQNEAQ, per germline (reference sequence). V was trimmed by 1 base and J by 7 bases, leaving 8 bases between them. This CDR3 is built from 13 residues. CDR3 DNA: TGTGCCAGCAGCTTAGACCATATGAATGAGCAGTTCTTC. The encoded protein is CASSLDHMNEQFF.

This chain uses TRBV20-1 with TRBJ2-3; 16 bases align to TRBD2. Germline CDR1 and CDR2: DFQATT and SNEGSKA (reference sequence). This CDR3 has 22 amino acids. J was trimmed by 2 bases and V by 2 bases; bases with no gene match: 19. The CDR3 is CSARSPESGLAGGPLYTDTQYF. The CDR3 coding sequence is TGCAGTGCTAGATCCCCTGAATCGGGACTAGCGGGAGGGCCCCTTTACACAGATACGCAGTATTTT.

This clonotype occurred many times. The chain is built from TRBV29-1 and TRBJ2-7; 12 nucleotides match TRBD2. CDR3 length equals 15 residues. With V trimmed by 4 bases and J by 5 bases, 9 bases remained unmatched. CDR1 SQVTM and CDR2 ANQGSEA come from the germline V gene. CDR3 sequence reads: CSVASGLAGWDEQYF. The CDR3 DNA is TGCAGCGTTGCTTCTGGACTAGCGGGGTGGGACGAGCAGTACTTC.

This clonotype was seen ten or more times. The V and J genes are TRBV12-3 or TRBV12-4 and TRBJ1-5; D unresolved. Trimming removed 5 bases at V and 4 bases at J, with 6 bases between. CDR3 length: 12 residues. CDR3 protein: CASSDGNQPQHF. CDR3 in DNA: TGTGCCAGCAGTGACGGAAATCAGCCCCAGCATTTT.

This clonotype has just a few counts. CDR3 loop: CASSSDRGSGNTIYF. CDR3 bases: TGTGCCAGCAGCTCCGACAGGGGTTCCGGAAACACCATATATTTT. This chain joins TRBV5-6 and TRBJ1-3; 8 bases agree with TRBD1. CDR1 is SGHDT, CDR2 YYEEEE, per germline. With 3 bases clipped from V and 4 bases from J, the junction kept 6 bases outside the gene matches. This CDR3 spans 15 amino acids. Full variable domain (missing parts from reference TRBV5-6 and TRBJ1-3): DAGVTQSPTHLIKTRGQQVTLRCSPKSGHDTVSWYQQALGQGPQFIFQYYEEEERQRGNFPDRFSGHQFPNYSSELNVNALLLGDSALYLCASSSDRGSGNTIYFGEGSWLTVV.

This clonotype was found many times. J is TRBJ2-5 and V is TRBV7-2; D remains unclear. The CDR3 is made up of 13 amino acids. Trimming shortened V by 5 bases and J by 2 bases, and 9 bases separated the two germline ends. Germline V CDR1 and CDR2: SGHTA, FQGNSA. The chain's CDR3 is CASSGSRQETQYF. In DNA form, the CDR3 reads TGTGCCAGCAGCGGGTCTCGTCAAGAGACCCAGTACTTC.

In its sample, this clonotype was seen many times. CDR3 sequence: CASSSSRGRVGDTQYF. The CDR3 DNA reads TGCGCCAGCAGCTCGTCCCGGGGGCGAGTGGGGGATACGCAGTATTTT. This rearrangement joins TRBV5-1 to TRBJ2-3; D may correspond to TRBD1 or TRBD2 (6 bases each). The ends were cut back, 3 bases at V and 6 bases at J, with 20 bases in the middle. The CDR3 spans 16 residues. CDR1 SGHRS and CDR2 YFSETQ come from the germline V gene.